This T cell receptor beta chain was observed in a study of blood T cell repertoires in COVID-19. Study-level information: The origin of the acute and convalescent COVID-19 samples was the United States, Italy and Spain. T cells, B-cell-depleted T cells, or PBMCs provided the cDNA or gDNA that served as material.

CDR3 size: 14 residues. Germline V gene data show CDR1 as LGHDT and CDR2 as YNNKEL (reference sequence). V dropped 0 bases and J dropped 8 bases, with 13 bases sitting between them. Original handling: The authors estimated nucleated cell counts from reference gene primer amplification. Here immunoSEQ multiplex PCR was the method, and the copy in TCRdb shows in-frame clones only, minus some. V and J calls and clone size are copied from that table; D and trimming were computed from the DNA. This sample has hundreds of thousands of clones, with around four fifths found just once. Sequencing used peripheral blood. This chain joins TRBV3-1 (or the pseudogene TRBV3-2) and TRBJ1-1; tentatively, D is TRBD1 (5 bases). This receptor was taken from a woman in her sixties or seventies with acute or convalescent COVID-19. This CDR3 reads CASSQESWGDEAFF. The DNA of the CDR3 is TGTGCCAGCAGCCAAGAATCTTGGGGGGACGAAGCTTTCTTT.